The 14 T cell receptor beta chains presented below share a single source sample, sequenced in a study of blood T cell repertoires in COVID-19. Profiled with immunoSEQ multiplex PCR; TCRdb holds only in-frame clones, not every one. The sample holds around 170,000 clones, about 86% seen once. The sample taken for sequencing was peripheral blood. The receptor source for this set is a man aged 45-65 years with active or convalescent COVID-19.

This chain links TRBV7-2 with TRBJ1-3; D is unresolved. The germline V and J ends were trimmed by 3 bases and 7 bases, with 10 bases remaining between them. Looked up from germline, CDR1 is SGHTA and CDR2 is FQGNSA. The CDR3 sequence is 13 residues long. The DNA for the CDR3 is TGTGCCAGCAGCTTGGCCCCCGGGAACACCATATATTTT. This gives the protein CASSLAPGNTIYF.

This chain uses TRBV6-5 with TRBJ1-2; no reliable D call. CDR1 MNHEY and CDR2 SVGAGI come from the germline V gene. Trimming removed 6 bases from V and 2 bases from J, with 10 bases in between. This CDR3 is 13 amino acids long. CDR3 DNA: TGTGCCAGCAGACCAACAGAGAACTATGGCTACACCTTC. Protein sequence: CASRPTENYGYTF.

The genes are TRBV5-4 and TRBJ2-7, with unresolved D. In germline, CDR1 is SGHNT, CDR2 YYREEE (reference sequence). The CDR3 extends over 12 amino acids. V dropped 0 bases and J dropped 5 bases, with 6 bases sitting between them. The CDR3 loop is CASSLDFHEQYF. The CDR3 DNA reads TGTGCCAGCAGCTTGGACTTCCACGAGCAGTACTTC.

This chain joins TRBV27 and TRBJ2-7; 8 bases agree with TRBD1. The CDR3 loop spans 14 amino acids. CDR1 and CDR2 from the germline V gene are MNHEY and SMNVEV (reference sequence). V lost 3 bases to trimming and J lost 5 bases; unmatched junction nucleotides: 6. In DNA, the CDR3 is TGTGCCAGCAGTTTGCGACAGGGGAGGCACGAGCAGTACTTC. This encodes CASSLRQGRHEQYF.

The rearrangement links TRBV6-5 to TRBJ1-5; the match to TRBD1 covers 8 bases. The CDR3 extends over 15 amino acids. J lost 0 bases, V lost 5 bases, and 3 bases had no gene match. CDR1 is MNHEY, CDR2 SVGAGI, per germline. The CDR3 here is CASSIGTGSNQPQHF. The CDR3, as DNA: TGTGCCAGCAGTATTGGGACAGGTAGCAATCAGCCCCAGCATTTT.

The V gene is TRBV18, the J gene TRBJ2-7; the D is unclear. The length of the CDR3 is 14 residues. V lost 4 bases, J lost 2 bases, and 12 bases lay in between. Germline CDR1 KGHSH, CDR2 LQKENI. The CDR3: CASSQMAHPYEQYF. The DNA for the CDR3 is TGTGCCAGCTCACAGATGGCCCACCCCTACGAGCAGTACTTC. The variable domain in full, with the rest retrieved from reference TRBV18 and TRBJ2-7, is NAGVMQNPRHLVRRRGQEARLRCSPMKGHSHVYWYRQLPEEGLKFMVYLQKENIIDESGMPKERFSAEFPKEGPSILRIQQVVRGDSAAYFCASSQMAHPYEQYFGPGTRLTVT.

The chain has TRBV24-1 and TRBJ2-4; 9 nucleotides align to TRBD1. J gave up 7 bases and V 2 bases, and 2 bases lay outside the gene matches. Germline-derived CDR1 and CDR2 are KGHDR and SFDVKD. CDR3 length: 14 amino acids. CDR3 loop: CATSDSGQGNIQYF. Here the CDR3 DNA reads TGTGCCACCAGTGATTCTGGACAGGGGAACATTCAGTACTTC.

The chain has TRBV9 and TRBJ2-5; a possible D gene is TRBD2 (6 bases). Deletions cut 4 bases from V and 1 base from J, with 14 bases between. The CDR3 has 15 amino acids. Germline CDR1 and CDR2: SGDLS and YYNGEE. The CDR3 region is CASSLQSGFQETQYF. The CDR3 bases are TGTGCCAGCAGCCTCCAGAGCGGGTTCCAAGAGACCCAGTACTTC.

This clone was seen a handful of times. CDR3: CASRPSFMSGASDTDTQYF. The CDR3 nucleotides are TGTGCCAGCAGACCCAGCTTTATGTCGGGAGCCTCCGACACAGATACGCAGTATTTT. The chain uses TRBV7-9 and TRBJ2-3; D is possibly TRBD2 (6 bases). V lost 6 bases to trimming and J lost 2 bases, with 27 bases between them. Germline V gene data show CDR1 as SEHNR and CDR2 as FQNEAQ (reference sequence). The CDR3 is made up of 19 amino acids.

Details on this clone: Other DNA sequences within the sample encode an identical CDR3. The V call is TRBV18, the J call TRBJ2-3; no reliable D call. Germline lookup yields CDR1 KGHSH and CDR2 LQKENI. This CDR3 region has 13 residues. V was pared by 2 bases and J by 3 bases, with 6 bases between. The CDR3 DNA follows: TGTGCCAGCTCACCATCAGGAACAGATACGCAGTATTTT. The encoded protein is CASSPSGTDTQYF.

CDR3: CASSQELEQGATNEQFF. The CDR3 nucleotides are TGCGCCAGCAGCCAAGAACTAGAACAGGGGGCGACCAATGAGCAGTTCTTC. This rearrangement joins TRBV4-3 to TRBJ2-1; 9 bases are a match to TRBD1. Germline CDR1 is LGHNA and CDR2 is YSLEER. The CDR3 contains 17 residues. With V trimmed by 0 bases and J by 6 bases, 9 bases remained unmatched.

This clone was counted a few times. This rearrangement joins TRBV9 to TRBJ2-3; possible D gene TRBD2, 5 bases. Germline-derived CDR1 and CDR2 are SGDLS and YYNGEE. This CDR3 is built from 13 residues. V was pared by 5 bases and J by 3 bases, with 10 bases between. This CDR3 is CASSRTSTDTQYF. The CDR3 coding sequence is TGTGCCAGCAGTCGTACTAGTACAGATACGCAGTATTTT. Using reference TRBV9 and TRBJ2-3 for the parts outside the CDR3, the full variable domain is DSGVTQTPKHLITATGQRVTLRCSPRSGDLSVYWYQQSLDQGLQFLIQYYNGEERAKGNILERFSAQQFPDLHSELNLSSLELGDSALYFCASSRTSTDTQYFGPGTRLTVL.

The chain is built from TRBV7-2 and TRBJ1-2; 7 bases align to TRBD1. The CDR3 runs to 14 residues. V trimming: 8 bases; J trimming: 2 bases; junction bases outside the gene matches: 8. Germline CDR1 SGHTA, CDR2 FQGNSA. The CDR3 spells CASSPDRVNYGYTF. CDR3 nucleotide sequence: TGTGCCAGCTCCCCCGACAGGGTAAACTATGGCTACACCTTC.

The V call is TRBV6-1, the J call TRBJ1-5; 12 nucleotides match TRBD1. This CDR3 comprises 17 residues. Losses at the gene ends were 3 bases for V and 2 bases for J; bases not matched to a gene: 5. CDR1 MNHNS and CDR2 SASEGT come from the germline V gene. As DNA, the CDR3 is TGTGCCAGCAGTGACCGGGACAGGGGGCGGGGCAATCAGCCCCAGCATTTT. It encodes CASSDRDRGRGNQPQHF.